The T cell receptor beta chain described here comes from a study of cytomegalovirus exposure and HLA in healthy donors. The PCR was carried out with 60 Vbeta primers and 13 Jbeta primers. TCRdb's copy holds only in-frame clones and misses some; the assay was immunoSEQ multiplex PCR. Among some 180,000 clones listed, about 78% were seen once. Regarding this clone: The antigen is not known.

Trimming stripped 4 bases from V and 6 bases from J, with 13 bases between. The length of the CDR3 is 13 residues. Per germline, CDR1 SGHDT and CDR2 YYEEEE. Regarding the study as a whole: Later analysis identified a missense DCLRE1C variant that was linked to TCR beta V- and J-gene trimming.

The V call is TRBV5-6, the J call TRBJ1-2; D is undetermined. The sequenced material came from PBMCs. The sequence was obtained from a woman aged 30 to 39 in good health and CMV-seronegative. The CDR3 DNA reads TGTGCCAGCAGCCCCAGAGAGAGGAATGGCTACACCTTC. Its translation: CASSPRERNGYTF.